This T cell receptor beta chain was profiled in a study of shared clonotypes between healthy human individuals. In the study overall: Three plates each covered CD4 naive and memory; CD8 naive two, CD8 memory one.

There were no recent acute infections or vaccinations among the donors, who were healthy HIV-negative adults. Every contributor of samples was a Caucasian grown-up residing in Nashville, Tennessee. CD4+ cells were split into CD45RA+ naive and CD45RA-negative memory subsets. Deletions cut 7 bases from V and 4 bases from J, with 10 bases between. In germline, CDR1 is MDHEN, CDR2 SYDVKM. The CDR3 consists of 13 residues. Sequencing was performed with immunoSEQ multiplex PCR; in TCRdb, only in-frame clones are kept and a portion is missing. The sample consists of a few million clones, 80% to 95% of them appearing once.

The specimen was naive CD4+ T cells from PBMCs. Subset specified: CD45RA+ positively selected. The sequence was collected from a man younger than 35 in good health. Some clones in this sample may be carry-over from other donors' samples. The chain employs TRBV28 and TRBJ2-2, with D perhaps TRBD1 (6 bases). CDR3 coding DNA: TGTGCCAGCACTAAGGACAGCACCGGGGAGCTGTTTTTT. Translated, it gives CASTKDSTGELFF.